These T cell receptor beta chains were read from a single sample in a study of identifying expanded T cells in peripheral blood. Produced via immunoSEQ multiplex PCR; TCRdb's table is partial and in-frame only. The sample contains about 52,000 clones, approximately 80% of which appear only once. The material sequenced was blood. These receptors were collected from a person between 18 and 75 years old in good health. Each CDR3 is given with its conserved first and last residue. The D gene is left open where the match is weak. A row's size may be missing; if present it is once, few, many or a size class.

d_call	j_call	v_call	clone_size	cdr3_aa	cdr3_nt
.	TRBJ1-5	TRBV19	.	CASSIGGVSNQPQHF	TGTGCCAGTAGTATAGGAGGGGTTAGCAATCAGCCCCAGCATTTT
TRBD2	TRBJ2-3	TRBV9	.	CASRGGLAGETDTQYF	TGTGCCAGCAGAGGCGGACTAGCGGGGGAAACAGATACGCAGTATTTT
TRBD2	TRBJ2-3	TRBV2	.	CASSGTSGGAGGTQYF	TGTGCCAGCTCCGGGACTAGCGGGGGGGCCGGAGGGACGCAGTATTTT
.	TRBJ2-7	TRBV19	.	CASSGQFYEQYF	TGTGCCAGTAGTGGACAGTTCTACGAGCAGTACTTC
.	TRBJ2-1	TRBV7-9	.	CASSLAAGNEQFF	TGTGCCAGCAGCTTAGCTGCGGGGAATGAGCAGTTCTTC
.	TRBJ2-5	TRBV25-1	.	CASSVGGSAGETQYF	TGTGCCAGCAGTGTTGGGGGATCCGCAGGGGAGACCCAGTACTTC
.	TRBJ1-1	TRBV19	.	CASSPEARYRAEAFF	TGTGCCAGTAGTCCTGAGGCCCGCTACAGGGCTGAAGCTTTCTTT
.	TRBJ2-2	TRBV5-6	.	CASSSRRKDTGELFF	TGTGCCAGCAGCTCCCGAAGGAAGGACACCGGGGAGCTGTTTTTT
TRBD2	TRBJ2-3	TRBV6-1	.	CASSALAGDEDTQYF	TGTGCCAGCAGTGCCTTAGCGGGGGATGAAGATACGCAGTATTTT
TRBD1	TRBJ1-1	TRBV5-8	.	CASSRLTGGIAEAFF	TGTGCCAGCAGCCGCCTAACAGGGGGAATCGCTGAAGCTTTCTTT
.	TRBJ1-6	TRBV6-4	few	CAPADVEGVFDSPLHF	TGTGCCCCGGCGGATGTGGAGGGTGTGTTCGATTCACCCCTCCACTTT
.	TRBJ2-3	TRBV5-5	.	CASTRDWRSDTQYF	TGTGCCAGCACCCGGGATTGGAGGTCAGATACGCAGTATTTT
.	TRBJ2-7	TRBV7-2	.	CASSYNAWEQYF	TGTGCCAGCAGCTATAACGCGTGGGAGCAGTACTTC
TRBD1	TRBJ2-5	TRBV19	.	CASSIWGTGDQETQYF	TGTGCCAGTAGTATTTGGGGGACAGGGGACCAAGAGACCCAGTACTTC
.	TRBJ1-3	TRBV6-5	few	CASASSVPWGTIYF	TGTGCCTCAGCCTCCAGTGTCCCCTGGGGCACCATATATTTT
.	TRBJ1-1	TRBV6-5	.	CASSEAGLPEAFF	TGTGCCAGCAGTGAAGCTGGGTTACCTGAAGCTTTCTTT
.	TRBJ2-2	TRBV7-6	.	CASGGKDTGELFF	TGTGCCAGCGGCGGGAAGGACACCGGGGAGCTGTTTTTT
.	TRBJ2-4	TRBV9	.	CASSADPAGSSAKNIQYF	TGTGCCAGCAGCGCTGACCCCGCCGGGTCCTCCGCCAAAAACATTCAGTACTTC
.	TRBJ1-2	TRBV28	once	CASSLTGEYGYTF	TGTGCCAGCAGTTTGACAGGAGAGTATGGCTACACCTTC
.	TRBJ1-2	TRBV6-6	.	CASRNSYGYTF	TGTGCCAGCAGGAACAGCTATGGCTACACCTTC
TRBD2	TRBJ2-1	TRBV10-1	.	CASSPGLAGGSNEQFF	TGCGCCAGCAGCCCGGGACTAGCGGGGGGCAGCAATGAGCAGTTCTTC
.	TRBJ1-1	TRBV19	few	CASTRGRDTEAFF	TGTGCCAGTACCCGGGGACGGGACACTGAAGCTTTCTTT
TRBD2	TRBJ2-7	TRBV10-2	.	CASSEPSSGRFGYEQYF	TGCGCCAGCAGTGAACCTTCCAGCGGGAGGTTTGGCTACGAGCAGTACTTC
.	TRBJ1-2	TRBV6-6	few	CASSSIAGTGYTF	TGTGCCAGCAGTTCTATCGCAGGGACTGGCTACACCTTC
TRBD1	TRBJ2-4	TRBV18	.	CASSPGGQGKNIQYF	TGTGCCAGCTCACCGGGAGGACAGGGGAAAAACATTCAGTACTTC
.	TRBJ1-2	TRBV29-1	few	CSVDLGILFGYTF	TGCAGCGTTGATCTGGGGATCCTTTTCGGCTACACCTTC
.	TRBJ1-1	TRBV7-9	.	CASSLGQHTEAFF	TGTGCCAGCAGCTTAGGTCAGCACACTGAAGCTTTCTTT
TRBD1	TRBJ1-4	TRBV30	.	CAWSDRGGEKLFF	TGTGCCTGGAGTGACAGGGGTGGAGAAAAACTGTTTTTT
.	TRBJ1-4	TRBV6-6	once	CASSLLGQYEKLFF	TGTGCCAGCAGTTTACTAGGACAGTATGAAAAACTGTTTTTT
.	TRBJ1-3	TRBV5-1	once	CASSLDVATGNTIYF	TGCGCCAGCAGCTTGGACGTAGCAACGGGAAACACCATATATTTT
TRBD1	TRBJ1-2	TRBV14	.	CASSSTGVHYGYTF	TGTGCCAGCAGTTCTACAGGGGTGCACTATGGCTACACCTTC
.	TRBJ2-1	TRBV29-1	many	CSVESQGPQFF	TGCAGCGTTGAGAGCCAGGGACCCCAGTTCTTC
TRBD1	TRBJ1-3	TRBV7-2	.	CASSLWTGTGNTIYF	TGTGCCAGCAGCCTGTGGACAGGGACTGGAAACACCATATATTTT
.	TRBJ1-2	TRBV5-1	.	CASSSGGSYPGYTF	TGCGCCAGCAGCTCCGGGGGCTCGTATCCTGGCTACACCTTC
.	TRBJ2-7	TRBV7-2	.	CASSLEYSASSYF	TGTGCCAGCAGCTTAGAATACAGCGCGAGCTCCTACTTC
.	TRBJ2-3	TRBV4-1	.	CASSHEGRTDTQYF	TGCGCCAGCAGCCACGAAGGTCGCACAGATACGCAGTATTTT
TRBD1	TRBJ1-2	TRBV7-8	.	CASSSETGSNYGYTF	TGTGCCAGCAGCTCCGAGACAGGGAGTAACTATGGCTACACCTTC
TRBD2	TRBJ2-1	TRBV14	.	CASSRGGGASRNEQFF	TGTGCCAGCAGCCGGGGCGGGGGGGCCTCCCGCAATGAGCAGTTCTTC
.	TRBJ1-6	TRBV4-2	few	CASSQERQAGISPLHF	TGTGCCAGCAGCCAAGAAAGACAGGCAGGGATCTCACCCCTCCACTTT
TRBD1	TRBJ2-7	TRBV30	once	CAWTDRSYYEQYF	TGTGCCTGGACGGACAGGAGTTACTACGAGCAGTACTTC
.	TRBJ1-2	TRBV7-9	few	CASSPTGAVNYGYTF	TGTGCCAGCAGCCCAACAGGAGCTGTAAACTATGGCTACACCTTC
TRBD1	TRBJ2-2	TRBV27	.	CASSKGQGRTGELFF	TGTGCCAGCAGTAAGGGACAGGGTCGGACCGGGGAGCTGTTTTTT
TRBD1	TRBJ2-2	TRBV7-8	few	CASSRPGTGPTGELFF	TGTGCCAGCAGCCGGCCCGGGACAGGGCCTACCGGGGAGCTGTTTTTT
.	TRBJ2-2	TRBV19	.	CASTVTEAGELFF	TGTGCCAGTACGGTTACCGAGGCCGGGGAGCTGTTTTTT
.	TRBJ2-3	TRBV5-1	.	CASSLEQGTDTQYF	TGCGCCAGCAGCTTGGAGCAAGGCACAGATACGCAGTATTTT
.	TRBJ2-5	TRBV6-5	.	CASRGGQWQETQYF	TGTGCCAGCAGGGGGGGCCAGTGGCAAGAGACCCAGTACTTC
.	TRBJ2-1	TRBV21-1	.	CASSELGGLAPSYNEQFF	TGTGCCAGCAGCGAATTAGGGGGACTAGCGCCATCCTACAATGAGCAGTTCTTC
TRBD2	TRBJ2-7	TRBV11-3	.	CASSPGTSGYYSYEQYF	TGTGCCAGCAGCCCAGGGACTAGCGGTTACTATTCCTACGAGCAGTACTTC
TRBD1	TRBJ1-6	TRBV5-5	.	CASSSLLRTGDNSPLHF	TGTGCCAGCAGCTCACTACTTCGGACAGGGGATAATTCACCCCTCCACTTT
.	TRBJ1-2	TRBV5-1	many	CASSFSGVDGYTF	TGCGCCAGCAGCTTTTCCGGGGTAGATGGCTACACCTTC
TRBD1	TRBJ1-1	TRBV5-1	.	CASSLNRGFTEAFF	TGCGCCAGCAGCTTGAACAGGGGGTTTACTGAAGCTTTCTTT
TRBD2	TRBJ2-5	TRBV5-1	.	CASSFGSSGPQETQYF	TGCGCCAGCAGCTTTGGGTCTAGCGGGCCTCAAGAGACCCAGTACTTC
.	TRBJ2-1	TRBV7-2	.	CASSLVSYNEQFF	TGTGCCAGCAGCTTAGTCTCCTACAATGAGCAGTTCTTC
.	TRBJ2-1	TRBV7-8	once	CASSFQTASSYNEQFF	TGTGCCAGCAGCTTCCAAACGGCGAGCTCCTACAATGAGCAGTTCTTC
TRBD1	TRBJ1-5	TRBV6-1	.	CASSGSGDRGKLNQHF	TGTGCCAGCAGTGGAAGTGGTGACAGGGGGAAATTAAACCAGCATTTT
.	TRBJ2-5	TRBV5-5	.	CASSFGIQETQYF	TGTGCCAGCAGCTTTGGGATTCAAGAGACCCAGTACTTC
.	TRBJ1-1	TRBV5-1	.	CASSFYTLNTEAFF	TGCGCCAGCAGCTTTTACACCCTGAACACTGAAGCTTTCTTT
.	TRBJ1-3	TRBV7-2	few	CASSVDTNSGNTIYF	TGTGCCAGCAGCGTTGACACCAACTCTGGAAACACCATATATTTT
TRBD1	TRBJ2-2	TRBV18	few	CASSPLNRGQGVPGELFF	TGTGCCAGCTCACCGCTGAACCGCGGACAGGGGGTTCCCGGGGAGCTGTTTTTT
.	TRBJ2-1	TRBV5-1	.	CASSLGSNNEQFF	TGCGCCAGCAGCTTGGGGTCCAACAATGAGCAGTTCTTC